These 12 T cell receptor beta chains originate from one sample sequenced in a study of ipilimumab plus nivolumab after autologous stem cell transplantation. Measured with immunoSEQ multiplex PCR; TCRdb has only the in-frame clones, and not every one. The sample lists roughly 43,000 clones, over 75% occurring once. The sample consisted of PBMCs, taken in a trial of ipilimumab plus nivolumab as post-transplant consolidation. These receptors were obtained from a male donor with multiple myeloma.

The rearrangement uses TRBV2 and TRBJ1-2; no reliable D call. Trimming took off 6 bases at V and 4 bases at J, with 18 bases between the two ends. The CDR3 spans 15 residues. Germline-derived CDR1 and CDR2 are SNHLY and FYNNEI. In DNA form, the CDR3 reads TGTGCCAGCAGGCCTAATCCCGGGATCCGCTATGGCTACACCTTC. Amino acid sequence: CASRPNPGIRYGYTF. Full variable domain (rest looked up from reference TRBV2 and TRBJ1-2): EPEVTQTPSHQVTQMGQEVILRCVPISNHLYFYWYRQILGQKVEFLVSFYNNEISEKSEIFDDQFSVERPDGSNFTLKIRSTKLEDSAMYFCASRPNPGIRYGYTFGSGTRLTVV.

The rearrangement joins TRBV19 to TRBJ2-3; possible D gene TRBD2, 6 bases. The CDR3 is 12 residues long. V lost 7 bases to trimming and J lost 11 bases, with 16 bases between them. Germline V gene sequence: CDR1 LNHDA, CDR2 SQIVND (reference sequence). The CDR3 DNA reads as TGTGCCAGTACCCGGGCAGCGGGTGAGCAGTATTTT. As protein: CASTRAAGEQYF.

This clone was found a few times. This chain's CDR3 is CASSQGTRGGYTF. In DNA form, the CDR3 reads TGTGCCAGCAGTCAGGGAACTAGGGGGGGCTACACCTTC. V usage is TRBV27 and J usage is TRBJ1-2; weak D call: TRBD1 (6 bases). V lost 5 bases to trimming and J lost 8 bases, with 15 bases between them. The germline V gene encodes CDR1 MNHEY and CDR2 SMNVEV (reference sequence). The length of the CDR3 is 13 residues.

This chain links TRBV28 with TRBJ1-3, with D unclear. CDR1 is MDHEN and CDR2 is SYDVKM in the germline V gene. There are 13 residues in the CDR3. Trimming cost V 6 bases and J 0 bases, with 6 bases left between them. The CDR3: CASRDHSGNTIYF. In nucleotides, the CDR3 is TGTGCCAGCAGAGATCACTCTGGAAACACCATATATTTT.

The chain has TRBV6-1 and TRBJ2-7; TRBD2 matches at 9 bases. This CDR3 has 18 residues. Germline CDR1 and CDR2: MNHNS and SASEGT. V lost 1 base to trimming and J lost 0 bases; unmatched junction nucleotides: 10. CDR3 amino acids: CASSEGPPLAGSSYEQYF. The CDR3 DNA reads TGTGCCAGCAGTGAAGGGCCCCCACTAGCGGGTAGCTCCTACGAGCAGTACTTC.

A word on this clone: The sample holds other DNA sequences that translate to the same CDR3. The chain joins TRBV9 to TRBJ1-2, with TRBD1 matching 8 bases. This CDR3 comprises 14 residues. From germline, CDR1 is SGDLS and CDR2 YYNGEE. V was clipped by 2 bases and J by 5 bases; unmatched bases: 5. Here the CDR3 reads CASSVGQGDYGYTF. The CDR3 coding sequence is TGTGCCAGCAGCGTCGGACAGGGAGATTATGGCTACACCTTC.

CDR3 protein: CASSDSYKMTEAFF. The CDR3 bases are TGTGCCAGCAGTGATTCTTACAAGATGACTGAAGCTTTCTTT. The chain is built from TRBV6-1 and TRBJ1-1; D call uncertain. This CDR3 region has 14 residues. Per the germline V gene, CDR1 is MNHNS and CDR2 is SASEGT. V was clipped by 3 bases and J by 5 bases, with 13 bases between them.

This clone has only a few counts. The V call is TRBV6-5, the J call TRBJ1-1; no clear D gene. Between the trimmed V and J ends, which lost 2 bases and 2 bases, there was a span of 6 bases. The germline V gene has CDR1 MNHEY and CDR2 SVGAGI. This CDR3 spans 13 amino acids. The CDR3 loop is CASSYIRNTEAFF. In DNA form, the CDR3 reads TGTGCCAGCAGTTACATCCGAAACACTGAAGCTTTCTTT.

This clone was seen only once. J is TRBJ2-5 and V is TRBV7-2; 9 nucleotides agree with TRBD1. The ends lost 5 bases at V and 3 bases at J; junction bases unmatched: 4. Per germline, CDR1 SGHTA and CDR2 FQGNSA. The CDR3 is 14 amino acids. The CDR3 protein is CASSRRTGEETQYF. DNA for the CDR3: TGTGCCAGCAGCCGACGGACAGGGGAAGAGACCCAGTACTTC.

This clone came up a few times. The chain combines TRBV6-1 with TRBJ1-6, with 9 bases matching TRBD1. This CDR3 comprises 15 residues. Per germline, CDR1 MNHNS and CDR2 SASEGT. Unmatched junction bases numbered 11, after V lost 6 bases and J lost 11 bases. Here the CDR3 reads CASSLNDRGFAPLHF. The CDR3 DNA is TGTGCCAGCAGCCTCAACGACAGGGGGTTTGCACCCCTCCACTTT.

This clone appeared once. J is TRBJ1-2 and V is TRBV12-2. TRBV12-2 is described as a pseudogene. The CDR3 is 17 amino acids. CDR3 nucleotides: TGTGCAAGTCGCTTAGCGCTGGCCGGCCAGTGGGGCTATGGCTACACCTTC. It codes for CASRLALAGQWGYGYTF.

The chain has TRBV19 and TRBJ2-4; 7 bases align to TRBD1. Germline V gene lookup returns CDR1 LNHDA and CDR2 SQIVND (reference sequence). This CDR3 spans 16 amino acids. The V and J ends lost 3 bases and 13 bases, in that order; junction bases with no gene match: 18. CDR3 DNA sequence: TGTGCCAGTAGTATCAGTCTCGGGACAGACAACTCCCCACAGTACTTC. This gives the protein CASSISLGTDNSPQYF.